These 23 T cell receptor beta chains were all obtained from the same sample, sequenced in a study of T-cell reconstitution after alpha-beta-depleted transplantation in children. The authors prepared the TCRbeta library with unique molecular identifiers. TCRdb reanalysed the PCR reads using MiXCR and keeps one entry per CDR3 protein. The sample includes 300,000 to 350,000 distinct CDR3 sequences, 23% of them seen just once. The source material was PBMCs, mostly from graft donor cells, sampled 180 days after TCRalphabeta/CD19-depleted stem cell transplant. The receptors derive from a male patient younger than 18 who had a stem cell transplant for acute lymphoblastic leukemia, so the T cells may come from the graft donor.

This clonotype was seen more than once but under ten times. The chain carries TRBV20-1 and TRBJ2-1, with 8 bases that match TRBD2. This CDR3 contains 16 residues. Germline V gives CDR1 DFQATT, CDR2 SNEGSKA (reference sequence). Losses at the gene ends were 2 bases for V and 6 bases for J; bases not matched to a gene: 12. CDR3 bases: TGCAGTGCTAGACCAATGTCAAGCGGGAGCCTCAATGAGCAGTTCTTC. This gives the protein CSARPMSSGSLNEQFF.

This clonotype was seen a few times. The genes are TRBV3-1 and TRBJ2-7; TRBD1 agrees at 10 bases. This CDR3 has 20 residues. Germline CDR1 reads LGHDT; CDR2 reads YNNKEL (reference sequence). The V and J ends lost 0 bases and 3 bases, in that order; junction bases with no gene match: 17. CDR3 residues: CASSQDFGAFKRTGGYEQYF. Written as DNA, the CDR3 is TGTGCCAGCAGCCAAGATTTCGGGGCTTTCAAGAGGACAGGGGGCTACGAGCAGTACTTC.

This clonotype was counted a few times. V gene TRBV9 combines with J gene TRBJ2-1; D not resolved. Deletions cut 4 bases from V and 5 bases from J, with 19 bases between. The V gene's germline CDR1 is SGDLS and CDR2 YYNGEE. This CDR3 comprises 16 residues. CDR3 DNA: TGTGCCAGCAGCCCTCCCGCGGAGAATTACGACAATGAGCAGTTCTTC. Translating it yields CASSPPAENYDNEQFF.

The chain combines TRBV7-6 with TRBJ2-2, with D possibly being TRBD1 (6 bases). Looked up from germline, CDR1 is SGHVS and CDR2 is FNYEAQ. Trimming left V 2 bases short and J 0 bases short, with 10 bases between. The CDR3 consists of 16 residues. As DNA, the CDR3 is TGTGCCAGCAGCTTACAACAGGGCCCGAACACCGGGGAGCTGTTTTTT. It yields the protein CASSLQQGPNTGELFF.

J is TRBJ1-6 and V is TRBV4-1; D perhaps matches TRBD1 (5 bases). Germline assignment: CDR1 MGHRA and CDR2 YSYEKL. This CDR3 region has 15 residues. V lost 0 bases to trimming and J lost 14 bases, with 17 bases between them. In DNA form, the CDR3 reads TGCGCCAGCAGCCAAGAGGCCTTCTCGGCGGGGGCCCTCCACTTT. Protein: CASSQEAFSAGALHF.

This sequence joins TRBV7-6 and TRBJ2-7, with TRBD2 identical over 10 bases. Germline loops: CDR1 SGHVS, CDR2 FNYEAQ. The trim removed 5 bases at V and 6 bases at J, leaving 10 bases unmatched. The CDR3 has 15 residues. CDR3 protein: CASSRSPLAGVEQYF. CDR3 bases: TGTGCCAGCAGCCGTAGCCCCCTAGCGGGAGTCGAGCAGTACTTC.

The table lists this clonotype with a few counts. Here the CDR3 DNA reads TGTGCCAGCAGCTCCCACCGGGACAGGGGTGCCGGGGAGCTGTTTTTT. It encodes CASSSHRDRGAGELFF. The rearrangement uses TRBV11-2 and TRBJ2-2, with 10 bases aligning to TRBD1. The CDR3 is 16 residues long. Germline V lookup: CDR1 SGHAT, CDR2 FQNNGV. J gave up 6 bases and V 4 bases, and 8 bases lay outside the gene matches.

There are many counts of this clonotype. The CDR3 loop is CASSLAVTGGSYEQYF. The CDR3 region has the DNA TGTGCCAGCAGCTTAGCGGTAACAGGGGGTTCCTACGAGCAGTACTTC. The chain has TRBV7-6 and TRBJ2-7; 8 bases match TRBD1. This CDR3 has 16 amino acids. CDR1 and CDR2 from the germline V gene are SGHVS and FNYEAQ. V was clipped by 0 bases and J by 1 base; unmatched bases: 5.

The rearrangement uses TRBV5-5 and TRBJ1-4; TRBD1 is a possible D gene (6 bases). The CDR3 runs to 17 residues. Germline loops: CDR1 SGHKS, CDR2 YYEKEE (reference sequence). V shed 1 base and J shed 5 bases, with 18 bases lying between them. CDR3 DNA: TGTGCCAGCAGCTTGCGTATTAGTGGGACACAAAATGAAAAACTGTTTTTT. Encoded protein: CASSLRISGTQNEKLFF. The full variable domain, completed using reference TRBV5-5 and TRBJ1-4, is DAGVTQSPTHLIKTRGQQVTLRCSPISGHKSVSWYQQVLGQGPQFIFQYYEKEERGRGNFPDRFSARQFPNYSSELNVNALLLGDSALYLCASSLRISGTQNEKLFFGSGTQLSVL.

J is TRBJ1-5 and V is TRBV6-1, with D perhaps matching TRBD1 (5 bases). The CDR3 totals 14 residues. Germline loops: CDR1 MNHNS, CDR2 SASEGT. V dropped 1 base and J dropped 7 bases, with 11 bases sitting between them. CDR3: CASSEVWGYQPQHF. The CDR3 coding sequence is TGTGCCAGCAGTGAAGTGTGGGGCTACCAGCCCCAGCATTTT.

This clonotype has just a few counts. The chain couples TRBV7-3 to TRBJ2-3; D may be TRBD2 (5 bases). V lost 5 bases and J 3 bases, leaving 15 bases between the germline ends. The CDR3 runs to 15 residues. Germline lookup yields CDR1 SGHTA and CDR2 FQGTGA. The CDR3, as DNA: TGTGCCAGCAGCCCTGGAGGACCCAGGACAGATACGCAGTATTTT. Its protein product is CASSPGGPRTDTQYF.

The J gene is TRBJ1-5, the V gene TRBV12-3 or TRBV12-4; 8 positions agree with TRBD1. The CDR3 covers 16 residues. V trimming: 5 bases; J trimming: 4 bases; junction bases outside the gene matches: 10. The CDR3 is CASSHAPGTGNQPQHF. DNA for the CDR3: TGTGCCAGCAGTCATGCCCCAGGGACAGGTAATCAGCCCCAGCATTTT.

This clonotype came up a few times. This sequence joins TRBV19 and TRBJ2-7; TRBD1 matches at 10 bases. Trimming at V came to 5 bases and at J to 1 base, leaving 5 bases not matched to a gene. Germline V gene lookup returns CDR1 LNHDA and CDR2 SQIVND (reference sequence). The CDR3 sequence is 15 residues long. The CDR3 region is CASSAGQGPSYEQYF. The CDR3 region has the DNA TGTGCCAGTAGTGCGGGACAGGGGCCTTCCTACGAGCAGTACTTC.

This clonotype was observed a few times. The V and J genes are TRBV5-6 and TRBJ2-5; 9 positions match TRBD1. The germline gives CDR1 SGHDT, CDR2 YYEEEE. The trim removed 7 bases at V and 2 bases at J, leaving 6 bases unmatched. The CDR3 spans 14 residues. CDR3 amino acids: CASSKTGGQETQYF. The CDR3, as DNA: TGTGCCAGCTCAAAGACAGGGGGTCAAGAGACCCAGTACTTC.

This clonotype has a handful of counts. The chain is built from TRBV19 and TRBJ2-7; D possibly corresponds to TRBD1 (6 bases). The CDR3 consists of 15 residues. V dropped 6 bases and J dropped 2 bases, with 17 bases sitting between them. CDR1 is LNHDA and CDR2 is SQIVND in the germline V gene (reference sequence). The CDR3 here is CASSPRDMLPYEQYF. CDR3 bases: TGTGCCAGTAGCCCTCGGGACATGTTACCCTACGAGCAGTACTTC.

The chain employs TRBV6-1 and TRBJ1-5, with 8 bases aligning to TRBD1. Germline trimming cut 6 bases from V and 3 bases from J; bases unmatched to any gene: 7. The CDR3 has 15 amino acids. The germline V gene has CDR1 MNHNS and CDR2 SASEGT. The CDR3 region has the DNA TGTGCCAGCAGCCCTGGGACAGGTTACAATCAGCCCCAGCATTTT. The encoded protein is CASSPGTGYNQPQHF.

This chain uses TRBV11-2 with TRBJ2-5; D may match TRBD1 or TRBD2 (6 bases each). The CDR3 runs to 15 residues. Per germline, CDR1 SGHAT and CDR2 FQNNGV. V was pared by 1 base and J by 4 bases, with 13 bases between. This CDR3 reads CASSLGWGARETQYF. CDR3 DNA: TGTGCCAGCAGCTTAGGGTGGGGGGCGCGAGAGACCCAGTACTTC.

This clonotype was seen many times. The chain employs TRBV7-2 and TRBJ2-7; 9 nucleotides agree with TRBD1. CDR3 length: 14 residues. The V gene's germline CDR1 is SGHTA and CDR2 FQGNSA. After removal of 1 base from V and 5 bases from J, the junction contained 3 bases not matched to a gene. Here the CDR3 DNA reads TGTGCCAGCAGCTTAGGACAGGGGGGGAACGAGCAGTACTTC. Translated: CASSLGQGGNEQYF.

This clonotype was seen a few times. CDR3 in DNA: TGTGCCAGCAGTTGGGGAAACGAAGAGACCCAGTACTTC. Translation: CASSWGNEETQYF. This sequence joins TRBV27 and TRBJ2-5; no definite D call. From germline, CDR1 is MNHEY and CDR2 SMNVEV (reference sequence). Trimming removed 4 bases from V and 3 bases from J, with 9 bases in between. This CDR3 region has 13 residues.

In this sample, this clonotype turned up a few times. The rearrangement joins TRBV7-9 to TRBJ1-1; D uncertain. Deletions cut 5 bases from V and 1 base from J, with 17 bases between. The CDR3 has 16 amino acids. In germline, CDR1 is SEHNR, CDR2 FQNEAQ (reference sequence). DNA for the CDR3: TGTGCCAGCAGCCCCGCCCGAGCCAGCAAGAACACTGAAGCTTTCTTT. Encoded protein: CASSPARASKNTEAFF.

The chain couples TRBV5-1 to TRBJ1-3; no definite D call. There are 15 residues in the CDR3. The V gene lost 1 base and the J gene lost 0 bases, with 8 bases spanning the gap. CDR1 is SGHRS and CDR2 is YFSETQ in the germline V gene. CDR3 DNA: TGCGCCAGCAGCTTGAGTCTGAGCTCTGGAAACACCATATATTTT. Protein product: CASSLSLSSGNTIYF. The full variable domain, in which reference TRBV5-1 and TRBJ1-3 provide the parts outside the CDR3, is KAGVTQTPRYLIKTRGQQVTLSCSPISGHRSVSWYQQTPGQGLQFLFEYFSETQRNKGNFPGRFSGRQFSNSRSEMNVSTLELGDSALYLCASSLSLSSGNTIYFGEGSWLTVV.

This clonotype was seen many times. J is TRBJ2-5 and V is TRBV6-4, with TRBD2 matching 13 bases. J gave up 5 bases and V 3 bases, and 3 bases lay outside the gene matches. The CDR3 sequence is 15 residues long. CDR1 and CDR2 from the germline V gene are MRHNA and SNTAGT. CDR3 nucleotides: TGTGCCAGCAGTGAGACTAGCGGGAGGCGGGAGACCCAGTACTTC. The encoded protein is CASSETSGRRETQYF.

This clonotype has more than one count but fewer than ten. This chain joins TRBV9 and TRBJ1-2, with D perhaps matching TRBD1 (5 bases). CDR1 is SGDLS and CDR2 is YYNGEE in the germline V gene. V was shortened by 0 bases and J by 5 bases, with 8 bases between the two germline ends. This CDR3 is built from 13 residues. The CDR3 protein is CASSVGGGYGYTF. CDR3 in DNA: TGTGCCAGCAGCGTAGGGGGGGGATATGGCTACACCTTC. Together with reference TRBV9 and TRBJ1-2, the CDR3 gives the full variable domain: DSGVTQTPKHLITATGQRVTLRCSPRSGDLSVYWYQQSLDQGLQFLIQYYNGEERAKGNILERFSAQQFPDLHSELNLSSLELGDSALYFCASSVGGGYGYTFGSGTRLTVV.